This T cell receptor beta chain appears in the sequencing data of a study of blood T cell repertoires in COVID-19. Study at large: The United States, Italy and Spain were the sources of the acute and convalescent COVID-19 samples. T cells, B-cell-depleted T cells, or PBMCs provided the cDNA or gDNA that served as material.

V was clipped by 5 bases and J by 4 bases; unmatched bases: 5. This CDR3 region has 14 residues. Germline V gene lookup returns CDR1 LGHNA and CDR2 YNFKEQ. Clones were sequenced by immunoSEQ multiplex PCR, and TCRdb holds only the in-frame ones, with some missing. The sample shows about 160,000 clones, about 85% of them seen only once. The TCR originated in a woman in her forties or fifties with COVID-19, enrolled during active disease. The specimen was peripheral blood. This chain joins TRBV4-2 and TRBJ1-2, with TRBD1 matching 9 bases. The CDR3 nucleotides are TGTGCCAGCAGCGGGCGACAGGGGGTCTATGGCTACACCTTC. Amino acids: CASSGRQGVYGYTF.